Presented here are 16 T cell receptor beta chains from one specimen sequenced in a study of CD8 T cells in ankylosing spondylitis. TCRdb called the 5' RACE reads again in MiXCR, with one record for every CDR3 protein. The sample carries approximately 140,000 distinct CDR3 sequences, approximately 9.2% recorded once. The sample was synovial fluid, either unsorted or a sorted T cell fraction (not recorded which). The receptors come from a male donor with ankylosing spondylitis.

This clonotype was counted only a few times. V and J are TRBV20-1 and TRBJ2-7; 7 bases are a match to TRBD1. The V gene end was trimmed by 6 bases and the J gene end by 3 bases; junction bases not matched to a gene: 8. The CDR3 consists of 13 residues. CDR1 is DFQATT, CDR2 SNEGSKA, per germline (reference sequence). The CDR3 coding sequence is TGCAGTGCCGCACAGGGGAGCGACTACGAGCAGTACTTC. Translation: CSAAQGSDYEQYF.

This clonotype was counted many times. V is TRBV20-1 and J is TRBJ1-1; 9 bases are shared with TRBD1. The CDR3 runs 15 residues. J gave up 4 bases and V 4 bases, and 10 bases lay outside the gene matches. Germline loops: CDR1 DFQATT, CDR2 SNEGSKA (reference sequence). The CDR3 loop reads CSAKSGTGFVTEAFF. As DNA, the CDR3 is TGCAGTGCTAAAAGCGGGACAGGGTTTGTCACTGAAGCTTTCTTT.

This clonotype was counted at least ten times. The genes are TRBV5-1 and TRBJ2-1; tentatively, D is TRBD1 (5 bases). The CDR3 is 16 amino acids. CDR1 and CDR2 from the germline V gene are SGHRS and YFSETQ. V gave up 5 bases and J gave up 0 bases, with 15 bases separating them. The CDR3 is CASSPRGLSSYNEQFF. Here the CDR3 DNA reads TGCGCCAGCAGTCCTAGGGGCCTGAGCTCCTACAATGAGCAGTTCTTC.

The genes are TRBV5-5 and TRBJ2-5; 10 nucleotides line up with TRBD2. Germline loops: CDR1 SGHKS, CDR2 YYEKEE (reference sequence). The CDR3 loop spans 15 amino acids. The ends lost 0 bases at V and 5 bases at J; junction bases unmatched: 4. CDR3 amino acids: CASSLVASGSETQYF. CDR3 nucleotides: TGTGCCAGCAGCTTGGTGGCTAGCGGGAGCGAGACCCAGTACTTC.

V and J are TRBV9 and TRBJ2-1; the D gene is possibly TRBD2 (6 bases). Trimming took off 2 bases at V and 10 bases at J, with 10 bases between the two ends. The CDR3 covers 12 residues. Germline CDR1 SGDLS, CDR2 YYNGEE. CDR3 sequence reads: CASSVPSGEQFF. The CDR3 bases are TGTGCCAGCAGCGTCCCCAGCGGGGAGCAGTTCTTC.

This clonotype was counted between two and nine times. The V gene is TRBV6-5, the J gene TRBJ1-6, with TRBD1 matching over 7 bases. The CDR3 covers 16 residues. Germline CDR1 and CDR2: MNHEY and SVGAGI. The junction had 10 bases not matched to a gene; V was cut back by 2 bases and J by 9 bases. As DNA, the CDR3 is TGTGCCAGCAGTTACCAGAGACAGGGTTCGGCTTCACCCCTCCACTTT. This sequence encodes CASSYQRQGSASPLHF.

This clonotype was seen at least ten times. This sequence joins TRBV9 and TRBJ2-3; 8 nucleotides agree with TRBD2. J gave up 5 bases and V 0 bases, and 8 bases lay outside the gene matches. CDR1 is SGDLS and CDR2 is YYNGEE in the germline V gene. This CDR3 has 16 residues. Here the CDR3 reads CASSVGRSGGGDTQYF. The DNA for the CDR3 is TGTGCCAGCAGCGTAGGACGAAGCGGGGGCGGAGATACGCAGTATTTT.

This clonotype came up many times. The rearrangement joins TRBV6-5 to TRBJ1-1; the D is unclear. V was trimmed by 7 bases and J by 10 bases, leaving 19 bases between them. CDR3 length: 13 residues. The germline V gene has CDR1 MNHEY and CDR2 SVGAGI. CDR3 in DNA: TGTGCCAGCACTCACTTTGGAGGGCAACGAGCTTTCTTT. This codes for CASTHFGGQRAFF.

The table lists this clonotype with a few counts. The gene calls are TRBV18 and TRBJ2-4, with D uncertain. This CDR3 spans 16 amino acids. Germline V gives CDR1 KGHSH, CDR2 LQKENI. With 0 bases removed from V and 0 bases from J, the gap between germline ends came to 9 bases. CDR3 loop: CASSPPGSLAKNIQYF. In DNA form, the CDR3 reads TGTGCCAGCTCACCACCCGGGTCGCTAGCCAAAAACATTCAGTACTTC. The full variable domain, completed using reference TRBV18 and TRBJ2-4, is NAGVMQNPRHLVRRRGQEARLRCSPMKGHSHVYWYRQLPEEGLKFMVYLQKENIIDESGMPKERFSAEFPKEGPSILRIQQVVRGDSAAYFCASSPPGSLAKNIQYFGAGTRLSVL.

The table lists this clonotype with a few counts. This rearrangement joins TRBV11-1 to TRBJ2-7; 7 bases match TRBD1. V was pared by 8 bases and J by 3 bases, with 16 bases of the junction left unmatched. The CDR3 has 16 amino acids. The V gene's germline CDR1 is SGHAT and CDR2 FQDESV (reference sequence). The DNA of the CDR3 is TGTGCCAGCTCCCTAACTACGGGACAGCCACTCTACGAGCAGTACTTC. Protein sequence: CASSLTTGQPLYEQYF.

This clonotype was seen repeatedly, ten times or more. The chain couples TRBV4-2 to TRBJ1-1, with unresolved D. This CDR3 spans 14 amino acids. V was trimmed by 3 bases and J by 11 bases, leaving 19 bases between them. The germline V gene has CDR1 LGHNA and CDR2 YNFKEQ. Here the CDR3 reads CASSQFNKVIGAFF. The CDR3 nucleotides are TGTGCCAGCAGCCAGTTTAATAAAGTAATCGGGGCTTTCTTT.

The chain joins TRBV9 to TRBJ2-3; D perhaps matches TRBD2 (6 bases). Germline V gene lookup returns CDR1 SGDLS and CDR2 YYNGEE. Deletions cut 2 bases from V and 1 base from J, with 17 bases between. This CDR3 contains 17 residues. This CDR3 reads CASSVSPWIAGTDTQYF. In DNA form, the CDR3 reads TGTGCCAGCAGCGTTAGCCCTTGGATAGCGGGCACAGATACGCAGTATTTT.

This clonotype was seen at least ten times. The rearrangement links TRBV28 to TRBJ2-7; the D gene is possibly TRBD1 (6 bases). The CDR3 consists of 14 residues. V gave up 8 bases and J gave up 7 bases, with 21 bases separating them. CDR1 and CDR2 (germline): MDHEN, SYDVKM. CDR3 sequence (DNA): TGTGCCAGCCGATTCAGGGGCGAAAACGGGGAGCAGTACTTC. Amino acids: CASRFRGENGEQYF.

This clonotype was found many times. This rearrangement joins TRBV20-1 to TRBJ2-7, with a weak D call TRBD1 (6 bases). This CDR3 region has 13 residues. Germline assignment: CDR1 DFQATT and CDR2 SNEGSKA (reference sequence). Trimming pared 6 bases from V and 3 bases from J, leaving 15 bases between. The CDR3 loop is CSATGHHLYEQYF. The CDR3 DNA sequence: TGCAGTGCCACGGGACATCACCTCTACGAGCAGTACTTC.

The CDR3 loop is CASSFHFIGGELFF. CDR3 in DNA: TGTGCCAGCAGCTTTCATTTCATAGGCGGGGAGCTGTTTTTT. This rearrangement joins TRBV7-8 to TRBJ2-2; D ambiguous. V lost 3 bases to trimming and J lost 7 bases, with 12 bases between them. Germline V lookup: CDR1 SGHVS, CDR2 FQNEAQ. The CDR3 has 14 residues. The whole variable domain, filled in from reference TRBV7-8 and TRBJ2-2, reads GAGVSQSPRYKVAKRGQDVALRCDPISGHVSLFWYQQALGQGPEFLTYFQNEAQLDKSGLPSDRFFAERPEGSVSTLKIQRTQQEDSAVYLCASSFHFIGGELFFGEGSRLTVL.

This clonotype was seen many times. This chain uses TRBV10-3 with TRBJ2-7, with 7 bases aligning to TRBD1. V shed 10 bases and J 0 bases; nucleotides not matched to a gene: 3. The CDR3 contains 12 residues. Per germline, CDR1 ENHRY and CDR2 SYGVKD. DNA of the CDR3: TGTGCCACGGGGACAGCCTCCTACGAGCAGTACTTC. This encodes CATGTASYEQYF.